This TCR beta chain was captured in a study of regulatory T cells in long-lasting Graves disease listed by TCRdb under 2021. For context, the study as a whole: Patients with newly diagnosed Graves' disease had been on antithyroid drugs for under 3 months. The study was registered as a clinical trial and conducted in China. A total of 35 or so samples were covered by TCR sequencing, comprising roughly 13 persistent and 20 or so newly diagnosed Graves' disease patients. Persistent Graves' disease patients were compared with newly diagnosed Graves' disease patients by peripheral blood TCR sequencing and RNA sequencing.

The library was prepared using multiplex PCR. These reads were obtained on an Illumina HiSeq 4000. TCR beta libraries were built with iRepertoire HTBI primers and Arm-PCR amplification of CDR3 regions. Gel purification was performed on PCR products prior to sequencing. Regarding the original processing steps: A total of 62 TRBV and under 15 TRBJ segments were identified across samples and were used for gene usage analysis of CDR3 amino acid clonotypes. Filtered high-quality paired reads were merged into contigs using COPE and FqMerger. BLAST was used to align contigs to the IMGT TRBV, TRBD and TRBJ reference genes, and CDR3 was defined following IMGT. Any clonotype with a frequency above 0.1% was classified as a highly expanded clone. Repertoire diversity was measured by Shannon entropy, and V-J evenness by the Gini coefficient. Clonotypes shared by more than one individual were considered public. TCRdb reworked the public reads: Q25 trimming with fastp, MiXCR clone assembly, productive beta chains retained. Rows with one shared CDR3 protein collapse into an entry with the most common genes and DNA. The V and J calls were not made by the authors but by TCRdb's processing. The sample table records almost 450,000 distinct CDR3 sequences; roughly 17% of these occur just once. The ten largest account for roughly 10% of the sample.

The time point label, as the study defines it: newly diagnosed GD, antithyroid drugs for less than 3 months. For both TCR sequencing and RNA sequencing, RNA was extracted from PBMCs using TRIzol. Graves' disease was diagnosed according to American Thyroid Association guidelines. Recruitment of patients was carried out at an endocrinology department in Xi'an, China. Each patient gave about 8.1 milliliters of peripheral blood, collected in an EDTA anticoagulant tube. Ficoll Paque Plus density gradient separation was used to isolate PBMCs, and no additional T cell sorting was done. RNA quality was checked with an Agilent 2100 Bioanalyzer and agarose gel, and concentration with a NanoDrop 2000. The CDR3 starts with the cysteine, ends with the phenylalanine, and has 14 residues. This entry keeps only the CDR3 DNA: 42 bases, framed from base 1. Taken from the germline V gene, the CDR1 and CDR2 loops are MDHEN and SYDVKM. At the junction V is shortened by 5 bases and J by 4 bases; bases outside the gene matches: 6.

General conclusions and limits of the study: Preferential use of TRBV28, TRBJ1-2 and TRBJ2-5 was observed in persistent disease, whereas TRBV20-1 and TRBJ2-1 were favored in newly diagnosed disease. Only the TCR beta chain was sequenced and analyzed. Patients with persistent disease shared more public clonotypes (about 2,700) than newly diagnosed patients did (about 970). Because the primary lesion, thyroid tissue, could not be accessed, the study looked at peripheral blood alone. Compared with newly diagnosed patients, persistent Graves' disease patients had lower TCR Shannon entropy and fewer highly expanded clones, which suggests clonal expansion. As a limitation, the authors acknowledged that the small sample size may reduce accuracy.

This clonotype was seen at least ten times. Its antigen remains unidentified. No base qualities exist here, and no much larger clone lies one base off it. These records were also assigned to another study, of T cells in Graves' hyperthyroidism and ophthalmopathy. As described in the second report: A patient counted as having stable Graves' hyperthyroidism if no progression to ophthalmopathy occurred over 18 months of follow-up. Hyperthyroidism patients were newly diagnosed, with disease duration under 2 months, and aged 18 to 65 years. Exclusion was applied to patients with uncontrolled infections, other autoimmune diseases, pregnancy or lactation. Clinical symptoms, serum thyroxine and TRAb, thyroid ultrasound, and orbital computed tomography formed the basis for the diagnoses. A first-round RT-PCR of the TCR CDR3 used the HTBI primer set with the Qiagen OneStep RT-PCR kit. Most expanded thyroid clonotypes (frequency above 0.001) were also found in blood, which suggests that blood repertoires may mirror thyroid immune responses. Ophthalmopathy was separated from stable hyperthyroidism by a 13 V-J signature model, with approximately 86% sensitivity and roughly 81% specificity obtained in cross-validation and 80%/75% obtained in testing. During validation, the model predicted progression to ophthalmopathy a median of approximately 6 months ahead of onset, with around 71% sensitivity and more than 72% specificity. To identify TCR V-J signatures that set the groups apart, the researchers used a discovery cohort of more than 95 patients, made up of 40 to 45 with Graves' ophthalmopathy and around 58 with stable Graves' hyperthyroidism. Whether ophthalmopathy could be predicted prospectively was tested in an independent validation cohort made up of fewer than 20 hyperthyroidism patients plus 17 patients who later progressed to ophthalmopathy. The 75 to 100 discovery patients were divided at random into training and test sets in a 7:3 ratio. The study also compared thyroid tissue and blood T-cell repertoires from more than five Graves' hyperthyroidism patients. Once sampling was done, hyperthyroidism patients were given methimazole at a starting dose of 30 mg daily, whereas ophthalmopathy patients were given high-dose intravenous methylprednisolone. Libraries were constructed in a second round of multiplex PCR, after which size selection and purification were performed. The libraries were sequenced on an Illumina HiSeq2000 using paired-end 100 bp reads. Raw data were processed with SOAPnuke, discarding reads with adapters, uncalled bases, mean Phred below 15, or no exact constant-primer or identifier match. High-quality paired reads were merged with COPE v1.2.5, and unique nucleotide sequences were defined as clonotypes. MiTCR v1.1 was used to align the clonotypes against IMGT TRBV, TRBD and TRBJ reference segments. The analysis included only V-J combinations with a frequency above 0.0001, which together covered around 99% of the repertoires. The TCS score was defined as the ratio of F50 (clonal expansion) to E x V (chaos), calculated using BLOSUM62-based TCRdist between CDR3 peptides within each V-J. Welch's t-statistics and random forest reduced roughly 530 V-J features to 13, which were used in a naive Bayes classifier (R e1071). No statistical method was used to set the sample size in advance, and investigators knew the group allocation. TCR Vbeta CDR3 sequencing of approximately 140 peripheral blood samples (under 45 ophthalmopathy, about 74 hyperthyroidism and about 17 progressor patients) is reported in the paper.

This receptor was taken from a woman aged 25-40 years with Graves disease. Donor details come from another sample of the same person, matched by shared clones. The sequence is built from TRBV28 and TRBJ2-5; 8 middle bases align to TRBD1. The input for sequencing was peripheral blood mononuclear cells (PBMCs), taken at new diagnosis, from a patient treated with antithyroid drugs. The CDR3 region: CASSDRGGAETQYF. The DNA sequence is TGTGCCAGCAGTGACAGGGGAGGCGCAGAGACCCAGTACTTC.